Many counts were recorded for the clone carrying this TCR beta chain. Its antigen is unidentified. Unique molecular identifiers were present on the cDNA, which also gained a universal primer site by template switching. From the 5' RACE reads, TCRdb called clonotypes with MiXCR, one entry per CDR3 protein. The sample yields over 550,000 distinct CDR3 sequences, just over 7% seen once. The entry originates in a study of identical twins. Overall study findings and caveats: There was more out-of-frame TCR alpha sharing in monozygotic twins than models estimated. Compared with unrelated sharing, twin-shared out-of-frame alpha sequences had more low-probability sequences.

The CDR3 length is 15 residues. Per germline, CDR1 LGHNA and CDR2 YNFKEQ. Trimming stripped 5 bases from V and 4 bases from J, with 15 bases between. Only healthy Caucasians were enrolled as donors. This sample was shared with a second study, whose subject was yellow fever vaccine responses in identical twins.

The receptor was isolated from a woman under 30 in good health. The chain employs TRBV4-2 and TRBJ2-1; D is perhaps TRBD1 or TRBD2 (6 bases each). Sequencing input: PBMCs. The CDR3 protein is CASSAQEGGYNEQFF. CDR3 nucleotide sequence: TGTGCCAGCAGCGCCCAGGAGGGGGGTTACAATGAGCAGTTCTTC.